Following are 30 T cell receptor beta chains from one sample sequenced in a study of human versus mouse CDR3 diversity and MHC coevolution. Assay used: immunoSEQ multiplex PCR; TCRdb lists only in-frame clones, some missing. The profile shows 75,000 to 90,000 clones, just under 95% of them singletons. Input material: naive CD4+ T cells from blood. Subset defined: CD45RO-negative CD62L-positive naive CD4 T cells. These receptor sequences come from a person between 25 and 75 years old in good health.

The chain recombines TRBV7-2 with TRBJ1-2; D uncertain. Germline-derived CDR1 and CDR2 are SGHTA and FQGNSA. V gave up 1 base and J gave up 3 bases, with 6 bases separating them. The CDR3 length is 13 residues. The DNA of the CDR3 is TGTGCCAGCAGCTTAGGGGGAGACTATGGCTACACCTTC. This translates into CASSLGGDYGYTF. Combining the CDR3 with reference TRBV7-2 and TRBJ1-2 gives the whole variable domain GAGVSQSPSNKVTEKGKDVELRCDPISGHTALYWYRQSLGQGLEFLIYFQGNSAPDKSGLPSDRFSAERTGGSVSTLTIQRTQQEDSAVYLCASSLGGDYGYTFGSGTRLTVV.

The CDR3 region is CASSTTSGFNEQFF. The CDR3 DNA reads as TGTGCCAGCAGCACAACTAGCGGGTTCAATGAGCAGTTCTTC. J is TRBJ2-1 and V is TRBV9; the match to TRBD2 covers 9 bases. Germline assignment: CDR1 SGDLS and CDR2 YYNGEE. The V segment lost 4 bases and the J segment 6 bases; nucleotides outside the gene matches: 5. The CDR3 runs 14 residues.

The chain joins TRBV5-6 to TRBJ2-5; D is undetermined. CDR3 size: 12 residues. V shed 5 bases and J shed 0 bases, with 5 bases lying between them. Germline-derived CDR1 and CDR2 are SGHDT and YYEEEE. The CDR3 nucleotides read TGTGCCAGCAGTCTGTACCAAGAGACCCAGTACTTC. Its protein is CASSLYQETQYF.

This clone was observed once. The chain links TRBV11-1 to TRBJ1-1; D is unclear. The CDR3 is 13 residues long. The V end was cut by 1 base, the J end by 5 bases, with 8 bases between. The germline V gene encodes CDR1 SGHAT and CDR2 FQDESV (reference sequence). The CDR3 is CASSLGEGTEAFF. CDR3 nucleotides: TGTGCCAGCAGCTTAGGCGAGGGAACTGAAGCTTTCTTT.

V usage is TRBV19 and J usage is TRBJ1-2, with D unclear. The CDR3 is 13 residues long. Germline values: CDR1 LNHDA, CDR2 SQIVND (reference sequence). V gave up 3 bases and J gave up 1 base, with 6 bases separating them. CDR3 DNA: TGTGCCAGTAGTATTGAGGGTAACTATGGCTACACCTTC. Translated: CASSIEGNYGYTF.

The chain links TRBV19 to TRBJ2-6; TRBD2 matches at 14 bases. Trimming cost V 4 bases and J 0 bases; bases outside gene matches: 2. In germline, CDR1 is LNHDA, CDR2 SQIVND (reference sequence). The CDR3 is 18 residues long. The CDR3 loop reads CASSRGLAGDSGANVLTF. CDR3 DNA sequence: TGTGCCAGTAGTAGGGGACTAGCGGGGGACTCTGGGGCCAACGTCCTGACTTTC.

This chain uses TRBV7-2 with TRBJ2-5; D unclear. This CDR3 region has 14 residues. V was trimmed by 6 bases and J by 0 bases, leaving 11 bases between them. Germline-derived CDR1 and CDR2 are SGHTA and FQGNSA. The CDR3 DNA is TGTGCCAGCAGATCCTTACAGTACCAAGAGACCCAGTACTTC. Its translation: CASRSLQYQETQYF.

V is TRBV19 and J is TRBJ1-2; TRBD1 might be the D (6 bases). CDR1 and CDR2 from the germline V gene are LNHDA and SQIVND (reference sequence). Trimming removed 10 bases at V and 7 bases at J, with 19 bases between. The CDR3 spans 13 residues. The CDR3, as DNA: TGTGCCACCCGGGACACCACACAACCTGGCTACACCTTC. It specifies CATRDTTQPGYTF.

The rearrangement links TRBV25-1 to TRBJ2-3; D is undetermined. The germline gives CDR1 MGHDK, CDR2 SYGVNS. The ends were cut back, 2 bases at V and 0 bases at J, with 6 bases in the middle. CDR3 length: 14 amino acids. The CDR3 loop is CASSEGQSTDTQYF. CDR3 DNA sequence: TGTGCCAGCAGTGAAGGGCAGAGCACAGATACGCAGTATTTT.

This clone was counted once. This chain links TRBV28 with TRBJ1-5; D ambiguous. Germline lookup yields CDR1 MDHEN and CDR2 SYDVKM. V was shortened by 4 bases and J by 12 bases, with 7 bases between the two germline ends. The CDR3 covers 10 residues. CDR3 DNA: TGTGCCAGCAGTTCGGAGCTCCAGCATTTT. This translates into CASSSELQHF.

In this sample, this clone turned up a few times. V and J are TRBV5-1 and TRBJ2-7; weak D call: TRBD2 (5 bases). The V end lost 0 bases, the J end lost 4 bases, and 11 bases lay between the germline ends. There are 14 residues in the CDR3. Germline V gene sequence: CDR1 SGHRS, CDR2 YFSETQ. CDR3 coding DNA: TGCGCCAGCAGCTTGGACGGAACTAGTTACGAGCAGTACTTC. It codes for CASSLDGTSYEQYF.

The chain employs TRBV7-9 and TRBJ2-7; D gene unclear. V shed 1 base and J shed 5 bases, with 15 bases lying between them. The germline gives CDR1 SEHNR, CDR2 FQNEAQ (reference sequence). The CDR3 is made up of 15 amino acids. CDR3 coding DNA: TGTGCCAGCAGCTTAGATTCTACATACTATAACGAGCAGTACTTC. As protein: CASSLDSTYYNEQYF.

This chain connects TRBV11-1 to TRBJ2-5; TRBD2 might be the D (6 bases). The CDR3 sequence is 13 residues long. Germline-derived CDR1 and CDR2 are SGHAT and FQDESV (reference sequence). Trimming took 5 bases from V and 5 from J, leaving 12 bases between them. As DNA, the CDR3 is TGTGCCAGCAGCGTGACTAGACGGGAGACCCAGTACTTC. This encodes CASSVTRRETQYF.

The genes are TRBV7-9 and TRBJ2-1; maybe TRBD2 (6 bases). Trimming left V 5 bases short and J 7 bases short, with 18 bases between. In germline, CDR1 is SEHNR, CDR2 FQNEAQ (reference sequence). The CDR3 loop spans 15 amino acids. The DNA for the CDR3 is TGTGCCAGCAGCCCCCACCCCAGCGGGCCAAATGAGCAGTTCTTC. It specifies CASSPHPSGPNEQFF. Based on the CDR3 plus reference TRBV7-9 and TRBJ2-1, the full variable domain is DTGVSQNPRHKITKRGQNVTFRCDPISEHNRLYWYRQTLGQGPEFLTYFQNEAQLEKSRLLSDRFSAERPKGSFSTLEIQRTEQGDSAMYLCASSPHPSGPNEQFFGPGTRLTVL.

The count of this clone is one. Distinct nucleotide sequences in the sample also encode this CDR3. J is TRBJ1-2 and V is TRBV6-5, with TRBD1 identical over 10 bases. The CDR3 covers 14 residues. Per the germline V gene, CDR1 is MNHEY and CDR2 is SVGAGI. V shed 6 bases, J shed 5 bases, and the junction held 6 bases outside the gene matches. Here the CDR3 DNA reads TGTGCCAGCAGCCGACAGGGGGCTGGTTATGGCTACACCTTC. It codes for CASSRQGAGYGYTF.

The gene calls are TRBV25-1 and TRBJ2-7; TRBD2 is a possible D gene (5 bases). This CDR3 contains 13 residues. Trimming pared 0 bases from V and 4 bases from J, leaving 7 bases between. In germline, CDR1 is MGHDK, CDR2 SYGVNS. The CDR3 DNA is TGTGCCAGCAGTGAATATGGGAGATACGAGCAGTACTTC. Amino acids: CASSEYGRYEQYF.

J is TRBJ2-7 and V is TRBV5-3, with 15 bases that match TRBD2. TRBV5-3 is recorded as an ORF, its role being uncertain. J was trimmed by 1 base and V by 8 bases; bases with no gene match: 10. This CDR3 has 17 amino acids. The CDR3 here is CARLGTSGGPVSYEQYF. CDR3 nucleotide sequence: TGTGCCAGGCTCGGGACTAGCGGGGGGCCGGTATCCTACGAGCAGTACTTC.

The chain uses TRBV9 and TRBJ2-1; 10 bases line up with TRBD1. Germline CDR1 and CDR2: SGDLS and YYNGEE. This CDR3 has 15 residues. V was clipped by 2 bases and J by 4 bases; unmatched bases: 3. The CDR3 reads CASSVDRGHYNEQFF. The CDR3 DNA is TGTGCCAGCAGCGTTGACAGGGGGCATTACAATGAGCAGTTCTTC.

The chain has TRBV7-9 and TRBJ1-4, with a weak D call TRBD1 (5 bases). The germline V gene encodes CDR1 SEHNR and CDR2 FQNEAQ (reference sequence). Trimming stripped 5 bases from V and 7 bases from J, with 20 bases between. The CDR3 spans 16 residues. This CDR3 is CASSRRRGWIGEKLFF. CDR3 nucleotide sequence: TGTGCCAGCAGCCGACGGAGGGGCTGGATAGGTGAAAAACTGTTTTTT.

CDR3 bases: TGTGCCAGCAGCCCCGGTTTAGGGTGGAGGGAAAAACTGTTTTTT. It encodes CASSPGLGWREKLFF. This chain joins TRBV7-9 and TRBJ1-4; D gene ambiguous. Trimming removed 5 bases at V and 8 bases at J, with 18 bases between. The CDR3 covers 15 residues. Germline V gene data show CDR1 as SEHNR and CDR2 as FQNEAQ (reference sequence).

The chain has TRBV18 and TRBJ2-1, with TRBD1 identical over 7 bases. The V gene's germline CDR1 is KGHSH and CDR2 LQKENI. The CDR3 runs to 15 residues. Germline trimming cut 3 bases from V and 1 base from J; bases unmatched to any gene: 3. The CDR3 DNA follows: TGTGCCAGCTCACCGGGACAGACTTCCTACAATGAGCAGTTCTTC. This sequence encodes CASSPGQTSYNEQFF.

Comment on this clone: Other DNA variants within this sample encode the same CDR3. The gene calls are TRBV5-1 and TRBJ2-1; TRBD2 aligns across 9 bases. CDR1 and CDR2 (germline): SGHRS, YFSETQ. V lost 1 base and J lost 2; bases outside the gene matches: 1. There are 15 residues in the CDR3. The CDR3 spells CASSLSGGTYNEQFF. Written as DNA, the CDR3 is TGCGCCAGCAGCTTGAGCGGGGGGACCTACAATGAGCAGTTCTTC.

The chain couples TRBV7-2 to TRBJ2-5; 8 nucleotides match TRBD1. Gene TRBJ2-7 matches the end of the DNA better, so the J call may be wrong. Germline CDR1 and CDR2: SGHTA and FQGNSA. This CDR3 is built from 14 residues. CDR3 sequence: CASSSGQGPYEQYF. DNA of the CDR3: TGTGCCAGCAGCTCCGGACAGGGCCCCTACGAGCAGTACTTC.

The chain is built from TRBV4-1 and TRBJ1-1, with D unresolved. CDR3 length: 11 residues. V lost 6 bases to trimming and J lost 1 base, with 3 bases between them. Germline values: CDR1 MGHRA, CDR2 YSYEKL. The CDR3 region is CASRQNTEAFF. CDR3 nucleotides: TGCGCCAGCAGACAGAACACTGAAGCTTTCTTT.

This CDR3 reads CAWSVSRGARSNQPQHF. Written as DNA, the CDR3 is TGTGCCTGGAGTGTAAGCCGGGGGGCGCGTAGCAATCAGCCCCAGCATTTT. The gene calls are TRBV30 and TRBJ1-5; D might be TRBD1 (6 bases). The CDR3 consists of 17 residues. Trimming removed 0 bases at V and 0 bases at J, with 15 bases between. The germline V gene encodes CDR1 GTSNPN and CDR2 SVGIG (reference sequence).

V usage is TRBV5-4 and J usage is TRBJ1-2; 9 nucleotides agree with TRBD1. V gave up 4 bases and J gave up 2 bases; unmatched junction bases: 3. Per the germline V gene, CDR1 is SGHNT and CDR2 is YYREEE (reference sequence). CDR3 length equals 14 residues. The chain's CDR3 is CASSPGTGNYGYTF. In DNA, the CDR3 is TGTGCCAGCAGCCCCGGGACAGGGAACTATGGCTACACCTTC.

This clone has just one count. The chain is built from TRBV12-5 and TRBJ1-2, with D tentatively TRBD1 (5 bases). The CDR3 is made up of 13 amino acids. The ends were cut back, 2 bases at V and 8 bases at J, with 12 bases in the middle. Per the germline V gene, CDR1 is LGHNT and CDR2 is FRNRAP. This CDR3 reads CASGLPPGDGYTF. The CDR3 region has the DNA TGTGCTAGTGGTTTGCCCCCGGGGGACGGCTACACCTTC.

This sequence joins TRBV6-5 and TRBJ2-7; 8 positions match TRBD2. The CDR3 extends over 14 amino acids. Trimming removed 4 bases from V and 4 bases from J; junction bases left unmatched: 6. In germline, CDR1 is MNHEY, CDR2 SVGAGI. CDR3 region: CASSLSGGSYEQYF. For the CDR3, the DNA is TGTGCCAGCAGTTTGAGCGGGGGATCTTACGAGCAGTACTTC.

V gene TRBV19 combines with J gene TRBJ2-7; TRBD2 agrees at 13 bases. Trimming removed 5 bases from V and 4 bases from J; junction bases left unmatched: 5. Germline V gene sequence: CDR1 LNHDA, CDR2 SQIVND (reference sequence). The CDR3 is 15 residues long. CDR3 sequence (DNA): TGTGCCAGTAGTCTACGGACTAGCGGGAGATACGAGCAGTACTTC. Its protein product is CASSLRTSGRYEQYF. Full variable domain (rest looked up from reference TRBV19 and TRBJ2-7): DGGITQSPKYLFRKEGQNVTLSCEQNLNHDAMYWYRQDPGQGLRLIYYSQIVNDFQKGDIAEGYSVSREKKESFPLTVTSAQKNPTAFYLCASSLRTSGRYEQYFGPGTRLTVT.

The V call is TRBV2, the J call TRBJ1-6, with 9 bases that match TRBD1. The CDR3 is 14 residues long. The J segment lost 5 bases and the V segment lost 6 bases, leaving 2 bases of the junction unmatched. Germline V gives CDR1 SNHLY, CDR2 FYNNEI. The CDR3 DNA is TGTGCCAGCAGGGACAGGGGAAATAATTCACCCCTCCACTTT. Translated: CASRDRGNNSPLHF.